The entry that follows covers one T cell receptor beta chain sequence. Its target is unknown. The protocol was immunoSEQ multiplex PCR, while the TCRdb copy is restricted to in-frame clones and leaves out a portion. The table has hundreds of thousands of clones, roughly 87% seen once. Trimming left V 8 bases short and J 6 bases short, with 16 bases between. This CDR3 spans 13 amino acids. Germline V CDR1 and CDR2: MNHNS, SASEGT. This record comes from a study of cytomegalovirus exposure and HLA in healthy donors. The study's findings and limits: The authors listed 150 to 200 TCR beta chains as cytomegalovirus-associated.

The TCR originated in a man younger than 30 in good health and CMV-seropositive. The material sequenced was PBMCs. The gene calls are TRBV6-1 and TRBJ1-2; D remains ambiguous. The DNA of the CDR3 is TGTGCCAGCCTTGCTTTAAGTGGCGATGGCTACACCTTC. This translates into CASLALSGDGYTF.